One sample yielded the 5 T cell receptor beta chains listed below, sequenced in a study of T cell repertoires in cytomegalovirus infection. TCRdb recomputed calls from the reads with MiXCR, one row per CDR3 protein. The sample lists about 400,000 distinct CDR3 sequences; 15% to 20% were seen once. The sequencing input was PBMCs. These receptors were taken from a human donor in good health (CMV status not recorded). Some clones in this sample may be carry-over from other donors' samples.

The genes are TRBV11-2 and TRBJ2-1; D might be TRBD2 (5 bases). The CDR3 is made up of 12 amino acids. Germline CDR1 reads SGHAT; CDR2 reads FQNNGV. Trimming shortened V by 5 bases and J by 9 bases, and 11 bases separated the two germline ends. This CDR3 reads CASSPPAGEQFF. The CDR3 DNA reads as TGTGCCAGCAGCCCCCCGGCGGGTGAGCAGTTCTTC.

In this sample, this clonotype turned up a few times. The chain joins TRBV20-1 to TRBJ1-4, with D tentatively TRBD1 (6 bases). The CDR3 contains 12 residues. Per germline, CDR1 DFQATT and CDR2 SNEGSKA (reference sequence). V lost 5 bases and J lost 8, with 12 bases in between. The CDR3 DNA reads as TGCAGTGCTGCCACGCAGGGGGAAAAACTGTTTTTT. This sequence encodes CSAATQGEKLFF.

This clonotype turned up a few times. This chain uses TRBV6-8 with TRBJ1-2; the D gene is possibly TRBD1 (5 bases). CDR1 is MNHGY and CDR2 is SAAAGT in the germline V gene. Between the trimmed V and J ends, which lost 2 bases and 4 bases, there was a span of 8 bases. The CDR3 spans 13 residues. This CDR3 is CASSYGGGYGYTF. CDR3 in DNA: TGTGCCAGCAGTTACGGGGGAGGCTATGGCTACACCTTC.

This clonotype was observed a few times. The chain has TRBV7-2 and TRBJ2-7; TRBD2 agrees at 7 bases. Trimming removed 5 bases from V and 1 base from J; junction bases left unmatched: 8. Germline CDR1 SGHTA, CDR2 FQGNSA. The CDR3 totals 15 residues. The CDR3 protein is CASSPKAGVSYEQYF. CDR3 bases: TGTGCCAGCAGCCCAAAGGCGGGGGTTTCCTACGAGCAGTACTTC. The complete variable domain, with remaining parts taken from reference TRBV7-2 and TRBJ2-7, reads GAGVSQSPSNKVTEKGKDVELRCDPISGHTALYWYRQSLGQGLEFLIYFQGNSAPDKSGLPSDRFSAERTGGSVSTLTIQRTQQEDSAVYLCASSPKAGVSYEQYFGPGTRLTVT.

Only one count was recorded for this clonotype. A much larger clone sits a single nucleotide away, making a read error possible. This rearrangement joins TRBV12-3 or TRBV12-4 to TRBJ1-2; TRBD1 is a possible D gene (5 bases). CDR3 length equals 15 residues. This CDR3 reads CPSSLPRVRNYGYTF. CDR3 nucleotide sequence: TGTCCCAGCAGCCTACCCAGGGTTCGCAACTATGGCTACACCTTC.